This T cell receptor (beta chain) is from a study of read filtering for tumor transcriptome and immune sequencing. General study findings and limits: Without single-read clonotypes, shared clonotype proportions correlated more between IR-seq and RNA-seq. In IR-seq, single-read clonotypes were about 80% of clonotypes but approximately 3.5% of reads.

Trimming took 3 bases from V and 8 from J; bases not matched to a gene: 13. This CDR3 region has 16 residues. Germline-derived CDR1 and CDR2 are MGHDK and SYGVNS. Concerning this clonotype: Its antigen is as yet unknown. Given a much more abundant clone one base away, this may be a read error.

From roughly 390 ng of RNA, a library with molecular barcoded alpha/delta and beta/gamma adaptors was made. TCRdb recomputed calls from the reads with MiXCR, one row per CDR3 protein. Of more than 100,000 distinct CDR3 sequences in the sample, approximately 13% were seen once. The material sequenced was a population of CD138-negative cells sorted from bone marrow. The sequence was collected from a donor older than 35 with multiple myeloma. This sequence joins TRBV25-1 and TRBJ2-1; 7 positions match TRBD2. The CDR3 sequence is CASSEKASGTYDEQFF. In nucleotides, the CDR3 is TGTGCCAGCAGTGAGAAGGCTAGCGGTACGTACGATGAGCAGTTCTTC.